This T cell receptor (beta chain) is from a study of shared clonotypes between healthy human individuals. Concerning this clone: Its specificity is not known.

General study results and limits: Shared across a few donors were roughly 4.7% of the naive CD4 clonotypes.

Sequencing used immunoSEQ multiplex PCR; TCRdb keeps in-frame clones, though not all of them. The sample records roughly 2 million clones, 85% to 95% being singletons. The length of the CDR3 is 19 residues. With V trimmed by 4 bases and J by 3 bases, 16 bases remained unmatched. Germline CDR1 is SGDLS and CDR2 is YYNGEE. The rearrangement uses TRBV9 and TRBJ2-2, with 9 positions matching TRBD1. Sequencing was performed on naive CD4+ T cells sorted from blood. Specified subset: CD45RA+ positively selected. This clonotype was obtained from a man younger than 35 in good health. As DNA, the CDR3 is TGTGCCAGCAGCCCCCGAAATTACCGGGACAGGGTGGACACCGGGGAGCTGTTTTTT. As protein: CASSPRNYRDRVDTGELFF.